The TCR beta chain under discussion was sequenced for a study of T cell changes during pregnancy in multiple sclerosis. Profiled with immunoSEQ multiplex PCR; TCRdb holds only in-frame clones, not every one. This table has about 40,000 clones, roughly 94% appearing once. The source material was peripheral blood, sampled in the third trimester of pregnancy. This receptor was taken from a female donor with multiple sclerosis, enrolled in a pregnancy study.

CDR3 amino acids: CATARGTGDNEQFF. The CDR3 region has the DNA TGCGCCACCGCACGGGGGACAGGGGACAATGAGCAGTTCTTC. This chain links TRBV4-1 with TRBJ2-1, with 10 bases that match TRBD1. This CDR3 is 14 amino acids long. V shed 10 bases and J 5 bases; nucleotides not matched to a gene: 8. The V gene's germline CDR1 is MGHRA and CDR2 YSYEKL.